A single sample is the source of the 2 T cell receptor beta chains below, sequenced in a study of monozygotic twins with inflammatory bowel disease. Following a re-call of the 5' RACE reads, TCRdb has one entry per CDR3 protein and lacks DNA. This repertoire comprises 200,000 to 250,000 distinct CDR3 sequences; its ten largest clones make up roughly 1.5%. The source material was blood. The receptors were gathered from a human donor with ulcerative colitis or Crohn's disease, or a healthy co-twin of an affected twin (not recorded which).

The chain couples TRBV12-3 or TRBV12-4 to TRBJ2-4; there is no DNA to check the TCRdb D call of TRBD2. This CDR3 contains 15 residues. CDR3 region: CASSPAGSAKNIQYF.

The rearrangement links TRBV15 to TRBJ1-5; TCRdb designates TRBD1, a call that cannot be tested without DNA. This CDR3 is 16 amino acids long. Germline loops: CDR1 LNHNV, CDR2 YYDKDF (reference sequence). CDR3 loop: CATSRATGGPNEPQHF.